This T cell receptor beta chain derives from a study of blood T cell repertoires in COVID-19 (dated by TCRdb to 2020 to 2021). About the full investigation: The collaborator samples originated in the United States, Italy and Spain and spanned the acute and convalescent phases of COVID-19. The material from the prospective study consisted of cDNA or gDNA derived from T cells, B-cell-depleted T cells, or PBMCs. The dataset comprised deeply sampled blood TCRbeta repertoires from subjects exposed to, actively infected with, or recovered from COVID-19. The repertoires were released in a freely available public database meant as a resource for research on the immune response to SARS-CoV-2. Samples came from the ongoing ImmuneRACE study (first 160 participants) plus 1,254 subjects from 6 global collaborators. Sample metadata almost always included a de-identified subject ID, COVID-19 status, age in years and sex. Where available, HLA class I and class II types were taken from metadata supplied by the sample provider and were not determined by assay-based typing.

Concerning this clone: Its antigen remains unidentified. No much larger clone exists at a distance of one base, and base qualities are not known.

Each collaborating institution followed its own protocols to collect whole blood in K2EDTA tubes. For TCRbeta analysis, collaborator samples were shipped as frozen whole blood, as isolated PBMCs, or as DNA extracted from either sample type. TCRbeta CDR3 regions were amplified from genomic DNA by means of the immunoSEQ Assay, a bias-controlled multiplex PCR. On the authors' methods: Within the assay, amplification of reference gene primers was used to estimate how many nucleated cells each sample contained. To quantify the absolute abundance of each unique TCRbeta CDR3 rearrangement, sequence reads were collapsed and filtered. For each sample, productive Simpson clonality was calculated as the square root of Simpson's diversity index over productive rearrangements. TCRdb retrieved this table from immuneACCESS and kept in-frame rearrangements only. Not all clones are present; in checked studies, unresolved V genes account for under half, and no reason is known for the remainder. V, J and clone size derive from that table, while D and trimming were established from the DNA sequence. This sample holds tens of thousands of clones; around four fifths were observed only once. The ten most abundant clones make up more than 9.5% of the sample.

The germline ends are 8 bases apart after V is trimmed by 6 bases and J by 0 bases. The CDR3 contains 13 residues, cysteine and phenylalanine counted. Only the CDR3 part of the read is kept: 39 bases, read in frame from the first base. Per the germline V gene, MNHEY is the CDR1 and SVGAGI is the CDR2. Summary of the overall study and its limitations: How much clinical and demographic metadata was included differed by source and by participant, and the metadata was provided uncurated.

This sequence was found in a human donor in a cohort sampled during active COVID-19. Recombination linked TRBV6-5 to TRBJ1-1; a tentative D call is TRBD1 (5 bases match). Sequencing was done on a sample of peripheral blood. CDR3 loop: CASSREVNTEAFF. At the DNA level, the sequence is TGTGCCAGCAGCAGGGAAGTGAACACTGAAGCTTTCTTT.